One sample yielded the 18 T cell receptor beta chains listed below, sequenced in a study of blood T cells in healthy people across ages. Through a sample-barcoded 5' primer and a J-beta primer mix, a second PCR was run for about 6 to 11 cycles. TCRdb redid the calling of the 5' RACE reads with MiXCR, one entry per CDR3 protein. The sample yields 920,000 or so distinct CDR3 sequences, over 35% seen once. Sequencing was carried out using blood. These receptors all stem from a woman aged 60-75 years in good health.

Concerning this clonotype: One end of the junction varies from germline; a read error may be responsible. This sequence joins TRBV7-9 and TRBJ2-1; 11 bases map to TRBD2. The CDR3 contains 16 residues. CDR1 is SEHNR, CDR2 FQNEAQ, per germline (reference sequence). DNA for the CDR3: TGTGCCGGCAGCTTAGTAGCGGGAGGGCCTAACAATGAGCAGTTCTTC. Amino acid sequence: CAGSLVAGGPNNEQFF.

The genes are TRBV12-3 or TRBV12-4 and TRBJ2-1; D possibly corresponds to TRBD1 (6 bases). The V and J ends lost 6 bases and 0 bases respectively, with 12 bases between them. The CDR3 loop spans 15 amino acids. CDR3 residues: CASSHRASSYNEQFF. In nucleotides, the CDR3 is TGTGCCAGCAGCCACAGGGCCAGCTCCTACAATGAGCAGTTCTTC.

This clonotype was observed many times. This rearrangement joins TRBV15 to TRBJ2-5, with TRBD1 matching over 7 bases. Germline V gives CDR1 LNHNV, CDR2 YYDKDF (reference sequence). The CDR3 has 13 residues. Losses at the gene ends were 7 bases for V and 5 bases for J; bases not matched to a gene: 7. In DNA form, the CDR3 reads TGTGCCACCAACCTACAGGGGACCGAGACCCAGTACTTC. The encoded protein is CATNLQGTETQYF.

There are a few counts of this clonotype. The gene calls are TRBV5-5 and TRBJ2-1; D not resolved. V was clipped by 4 bases and J by 9 bases, with 11 bases between them. The germline gives CDR1 SGHKS, CDR2 YYEKEE (reference sequence). The CDR3 spans 12 residues. The CDR3 sequence: CASSLPVTEQFF. CDR3 nucleotide sequence: TGTGCCAGCAGCCTGCCGGTGACTGAGCAGTTCTTC.

The gene calls are TRBV20-1 and TRBJ1-2; maybe TRBD1 (5 bases). Between the trimmed V and J ends, which lost 0 bases and 8 bases, there was a span of 16 bases. CDR1 is DFQATT and CDR2 is SNEGSKA in the germline V gene (reference sequence). The CDR3 covers 14 residues. CDR3 DNA: TGCAGTGCTAGAGATGCCAGGGATTTGGGCGGCTACACCTTC. Translating it yields CSARDARDLGGYTF.

The chain recombines TRBV30 with TRBJ2-5; the D gene is possibly TRBD2 (6 bases). The V gene lost 2 bases and the J gene lost 1 base, with 11 bases spanning the gap. The germline V gene has CDR1 GTSNPN and CDR2 SVGIG (reference sequence). This CDR3 has 14 amino acids. CDR3 coding DNA: TGTGCCTGGAGTCGACCCGGGAGCCAAGAGACCCAGTACTTC. Protein: CAWSRPGSQETQYF.

The V gene is TRBV28, the J gene TRBJ1-4; D is possibly TRBD1 (5 bases). Germline loops: CDR1 MDHEN, CDR2 SYDVKM. Trimming pared 2 bases from V and 7 bases from J, leaving 14 bases between. The length of the CDR3 is 15 residues. This CDR3 is CASSLAQTAIEKLFF. The CDR3, as DNA: TGTGCCAGCAGTTTAGCTCAGACAGCCATTGAAAAACTGTTTTTT.

The chain links TRBV6-5 to TRBJ2-5; D tentatively reads TRBD1 or TRBD2 (6 bases each). CDR1 and CDR2 (germline): MNHEY, SVGAGI. The V and J ends lost 6 bases and 4 bases respectively, with 21 bases between them. This CDR3 is 16 amino acids long. The CDR3 nucleotides read TGTGCCAGCAGCTTATTAGCCGGAGGGGGAGGAGAGACCCAGTACTTC. Its translation: CASSLLAGGGGETQYF.

The V call is TRBV6-2 or TRBV6-3, the J call TRBJ2-5; D is ambiguous. V was cut by 0 bases and J by 2 bases, with 10 bases left in between. The germline V gene encodes CDR1 MNHEY and CDR2 SVGEGT. This CDR3 spans 15 amino acids. The CDR3 nucleotides are TGTGCCAGCAGTTACTCTCCAGAACAGCAAGAGACCCAGTACTTC. It codes for CASSYSPEQQETQYF.

The chain recombines TRBV4-1 with TRBJ2-6, with 8 bases matching TRBD1. V shed 4 bases, J shed 0 bases, and the junction held 8 bases outside the gene matches. The CDR3 covers 18 residues. Per germline, CDR1 MGHRA and CDR2 YSYEKL. CDR3 sequence reads: CASSPWTGNPSGANVLTF. Here the CDR3 DNA reads TGCGCCAGCAGCCCGTGGACAGGGAACCCCTCTGGGGCCAACGTCCTGACTTTC.

The chain joins TRBV7-2 to TRBJ2-4; D unclear. Germline loops: CDR1 SGHTA, CDR2 FQGNSA. This CDR3 is 16 amino acids long. V lost 0 bases and J lost 13, with 22 bases in between. CDR3 coding DNA: TGTGCCAGCAGCTTAGCGGCGTCAGCCTCCCCCTACAAGCAGTACTTC. Protein sequence: CASSLAASASPYKQYF.

This clonotype appeared a few times. This chain connects TRBV20-1 to TRBJ1-5, with D perhaps matching TRBD1 (5 bases). This CDR3 region has 13 residues. The germline gives CDR1 DFQATT, CDR2 SNEGSKA (reference sequence). Trimming took 3 bases from V and 4 from J, leaving 10 bases between them. CDR3 nucleotides: TGCAGTGCTAGGGGGCTGGAAAATCAGCCCCAGCATTTT. Translated, it gives CSARGLENQPQHF.

This sequence joins TRBV6-5 and TRBJ2-7; TRBD1 aligns across 8 bases. Germline lookup yields CDR1 MNHEY and CDR2 SVGAGI. The CDR3 is 16 residues long. J was trimmed by 5 bases and V by 4 bases; bases with no gene match: 13. CDR3 sequence: CASSSRRGQGLNEQYF. For the CDR3, the DNA is TGTGCCAGCAGTTCCCGCCGTGGACAGGGTTTAAACGAGCAGTACTTC.

This clonotype was recorded once. The gene calls are TRBV12-3 or TRBV12-4 and TRBJ2-5; no clear D. V gave up 1 base and J gave up 5 bases, with 11 bases separating them. The CDR3 runs 14 residues. In nucleotides, the CDR3 is TGTGCCAGCAGTTTAGTCGGCCCGAGGGAGACCCAGTACTTC. Its protein is CASSLVGPRETQYF.

The table lists this clonotype with a few counts. The chain uses TRBV20-1 and TRBJ2-5; the match to TRBD2 covers 7 bases. With V trimmed by 6 bases and J by 5 bases, 6 bases remained unmatched. Germline loops: CDR1 DFQATT, CDR2 SNEGSKA (reference sequence). The CDR3 sequence is 12 residues long. CDR3 coding DNA: TGCAGTGCACCCCACGGGAGGGAGACCCAGTACTTC. Protein: CSAPHGRETQYF.

This clonotype was detected once. The CDR3, as DNA: TGTGCCAGCAGTTTAGGGGGGCCGGCCCCTTCCCCGGGTCAGCTGTTTTTT. Amino acids: CASSLGGPAPSPGQLFF. The V and J genes are TRBV12-3 or TRBV12-4 and TRBJ2-2; weak D call: TRBD1 (6 bases). Trimming removed 1 base at V and 12 bases at J, with 24 bases between. This CDR3 has 17 amino acids.

This clonotype was recorded a few times. The genes are TRBV6-2 or TRBV6-3 and TRBJ2-7; 7 bases match TRBD2. This CDR3 contains 14 residues. Germline V CDR1 and CDR2: MNHEY, SVGEGT. V lost 2 bases, J lost 3 bases, and 4 bases stayed unmatched. In DNA, the CDR3 is TGTGCCAGCAGTTACCCCCAGCGGGGCTACGAGCAGTACTTC. Encoded protein: CASSYPQRGYEQYF.

Only a few counts were recorded for this clonotype. V gene TRBV7-2 combines with J gene TRBJ2-1; tentatively, D is TRBD2 (5 bases). The germline V and J ends were trimmed by 4 bases and 0 bases, with 13 bases remaining between them. This CDR3 has 16 residues. Germline V gene data show CDR1 as SGHTA and CDR2 as FQGNSA. The CDR3 spells CASSSIAGSSYNEQFF. The CDR3 region has the DNA TGTGCCAGCAGCTCGATCGCTGGGAGCTCCTACAATGAGCAGTTCTTC. The full variable domain, rest sourced from reference TRBV7-2 and TRBJ2-1, is GAGVSQSPSNKVTEKGKDVELRCDPISGHTALYWYRQSLGQGLEFLIYFQGNSAPDKSGLPSDRFSAERTGGSVSTLTIQRTQQEDSAVYLCASSSIAGSSYNEQFFGPGTRLTVL.